This T cell receptor beta chain originates from a study of blood T cell repertoires in COVID-19. Study-level information: PBMCs, B-cell-depleted T cells, or T cells provided the cDNA or gDNA that made up the material.

This clone was picked up a small number of times. Deletions cut 3 bases from V and 4 bases from J, with 13 bases between. The CDR3 has 14 residues. CDR1 is MDHEN, CDR2 SYDVKM, per germline. Method: immunoSEQ multiplex PCR; TCRdb's copy keeps in-frame clones and lacks some. The table has some 70,000 clones, approximately 90% seen once. V is TRBV28 and J is TRBJ2-7; D might be TRBD2 (6 bases). The TCR sequence derives from a man over 45 with acute or convalescent COVID-19. Source material: peripheral blood. The CDR3 nucleotides read TGTGCCAGCAGTTTCTTCTCGCGGGGATACGAGCAGTACTTC. Translating gives CASSFFSRGYEQYF.